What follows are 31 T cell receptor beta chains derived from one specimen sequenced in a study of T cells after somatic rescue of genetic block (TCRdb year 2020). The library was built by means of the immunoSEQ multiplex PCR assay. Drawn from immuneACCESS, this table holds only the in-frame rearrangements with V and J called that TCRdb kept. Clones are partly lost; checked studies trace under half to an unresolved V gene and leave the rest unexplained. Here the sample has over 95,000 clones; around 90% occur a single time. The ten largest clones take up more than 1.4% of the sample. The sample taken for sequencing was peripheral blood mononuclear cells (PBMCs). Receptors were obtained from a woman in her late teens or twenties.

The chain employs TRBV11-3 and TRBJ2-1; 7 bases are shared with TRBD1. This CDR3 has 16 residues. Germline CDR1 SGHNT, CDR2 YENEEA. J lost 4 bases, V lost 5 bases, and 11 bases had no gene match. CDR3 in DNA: TGTGCCAGCAGCCACCGAGGGACAGACGAGTACAATGAGCAGTTCTTC. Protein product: CASSHRGTDEYNEQFF.

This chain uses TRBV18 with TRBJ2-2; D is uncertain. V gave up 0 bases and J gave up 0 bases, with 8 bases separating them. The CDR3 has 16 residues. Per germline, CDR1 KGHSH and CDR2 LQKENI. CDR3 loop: CASSPPQASNTGELFF. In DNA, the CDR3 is TGTGCCAGCTCACCACCCCAGGCTTCGAACACCGGGGAGCTGTTTTTT.

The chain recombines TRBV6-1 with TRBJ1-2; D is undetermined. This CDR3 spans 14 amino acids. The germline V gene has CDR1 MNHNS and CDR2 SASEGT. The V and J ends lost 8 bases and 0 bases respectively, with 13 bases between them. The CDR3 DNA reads TGTGCCAGCTCTCAGGAGGCCTCTAACTATGGCTACACCTTC. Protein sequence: CASSQEASNYGYTF.

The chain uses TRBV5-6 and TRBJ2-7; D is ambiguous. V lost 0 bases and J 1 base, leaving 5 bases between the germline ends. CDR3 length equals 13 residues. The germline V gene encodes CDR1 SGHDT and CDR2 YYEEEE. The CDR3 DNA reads TGTGCCAGCAGCTTGGATAGGTCCTACGAGCAGTACTTC. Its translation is CASSLDRSYEQYF.

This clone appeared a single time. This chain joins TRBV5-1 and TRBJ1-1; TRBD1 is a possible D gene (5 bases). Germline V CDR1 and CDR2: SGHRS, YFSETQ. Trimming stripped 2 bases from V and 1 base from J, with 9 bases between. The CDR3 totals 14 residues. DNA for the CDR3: TGCGCCAGCAGCTTCAGGGATCCGAACACTGAAGCTTTCTTT. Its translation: CASSFRDPNTEAFF.

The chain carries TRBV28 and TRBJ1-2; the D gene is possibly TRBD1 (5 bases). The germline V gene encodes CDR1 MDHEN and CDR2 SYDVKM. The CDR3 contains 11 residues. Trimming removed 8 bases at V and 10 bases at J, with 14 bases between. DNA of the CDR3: TGTGCCAGCGGGCCAGAGGGGTACTACACCTTC. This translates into CASGPEGYYTF.

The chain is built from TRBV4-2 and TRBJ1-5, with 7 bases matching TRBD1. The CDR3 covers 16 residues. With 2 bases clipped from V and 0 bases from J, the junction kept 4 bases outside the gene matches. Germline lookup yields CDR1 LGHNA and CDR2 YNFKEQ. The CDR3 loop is CASSQTGTDSNQPQHF. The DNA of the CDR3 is TGTGCCAGCAGCCAAACAGGGACAGATAGCAATCAGCCCCAGCATTTT.

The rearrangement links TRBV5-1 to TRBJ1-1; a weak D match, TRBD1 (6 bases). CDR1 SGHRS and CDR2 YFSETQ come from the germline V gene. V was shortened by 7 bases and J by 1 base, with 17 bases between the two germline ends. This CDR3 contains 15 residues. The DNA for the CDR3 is TGCGCCAGCCAGCTTGGGGGGGCATCGAACACTGAAGCTTTCTTT. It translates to CASQLGGASNTEAFF. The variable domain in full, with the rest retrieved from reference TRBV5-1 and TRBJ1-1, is KAGVTQTPRYLIKTRGQQVTLSCSPISGHRSVSWYQQTPGQGLQFLFEYFSETQRNKGNFPGRFSGRQFSNSRSEMNVSTLELGDSALYLCASQLGGASNTEAFFGQGTRLTVV.

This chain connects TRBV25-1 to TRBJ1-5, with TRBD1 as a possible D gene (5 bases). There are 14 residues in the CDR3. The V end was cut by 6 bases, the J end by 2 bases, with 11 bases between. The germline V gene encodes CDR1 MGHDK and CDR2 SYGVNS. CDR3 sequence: CASRGWGGNQPQHF. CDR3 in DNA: TGTGCCAGCAGGGGCTGGGGGGGCAATCAGCCCCAGCATTTT.

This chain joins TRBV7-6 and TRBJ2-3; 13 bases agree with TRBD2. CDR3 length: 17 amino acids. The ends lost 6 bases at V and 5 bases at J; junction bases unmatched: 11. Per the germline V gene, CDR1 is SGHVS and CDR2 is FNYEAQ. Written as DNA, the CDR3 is TGTGCCAGCAGACCAAAGGGAACTAGCGGGGGGGTAGATACGCAGTATTTT. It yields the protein CASRPKGTSGGVDTQYF.

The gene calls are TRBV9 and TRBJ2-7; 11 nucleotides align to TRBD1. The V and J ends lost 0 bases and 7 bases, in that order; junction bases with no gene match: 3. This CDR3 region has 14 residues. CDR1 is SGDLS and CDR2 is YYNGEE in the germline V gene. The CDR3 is CASSVAGTGGEQYF. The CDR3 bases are TGTGCCAGCAGCGTAGCTGGGACAGGGGGTGAGCAGTACTTC. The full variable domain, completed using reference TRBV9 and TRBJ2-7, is DSGVTQTPKHLITATGQRVTLRCSPRSGDLSVYWYQQSLDQGLQFLIQYYNGEERAKGNILERFSAQQFPDLHSELNLSSLELGDSALYFCASSVAGTGGEQYFGPGTRLTVT.

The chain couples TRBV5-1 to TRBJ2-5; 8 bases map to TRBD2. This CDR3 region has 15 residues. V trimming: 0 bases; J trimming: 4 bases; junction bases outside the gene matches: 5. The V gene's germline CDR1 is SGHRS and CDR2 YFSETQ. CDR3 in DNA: TGCGCCAGCAGCTTGGCCTACGGGGGGGTAGAGACCCAGTACTTC. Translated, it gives CASSLAYGGVETQYF.

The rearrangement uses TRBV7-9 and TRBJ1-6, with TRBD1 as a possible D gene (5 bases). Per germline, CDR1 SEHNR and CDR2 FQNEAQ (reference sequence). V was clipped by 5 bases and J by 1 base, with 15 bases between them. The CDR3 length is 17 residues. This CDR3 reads CASSQKGRESYNSPLHF. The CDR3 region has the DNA TGTGCCAGCAGCCAAAAAGGCAGGGAATCCTATAATTCACCCCTCCACTTT.

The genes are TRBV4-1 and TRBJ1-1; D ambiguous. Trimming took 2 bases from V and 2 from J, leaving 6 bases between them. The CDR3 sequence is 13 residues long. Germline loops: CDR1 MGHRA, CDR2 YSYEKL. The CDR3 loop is CASSQPGNTEAFF. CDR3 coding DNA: TGCGCCAGCAGCCAACCAGGTAACACTGAAGCTTTCTTT.

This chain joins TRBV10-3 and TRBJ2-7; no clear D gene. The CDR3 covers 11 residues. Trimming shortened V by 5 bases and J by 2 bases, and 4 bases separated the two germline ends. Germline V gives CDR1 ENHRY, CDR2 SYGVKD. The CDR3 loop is CAISTTYEQYF. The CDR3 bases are TGTGCCATCAGTACTACCTACGAGCAGTACTTC.

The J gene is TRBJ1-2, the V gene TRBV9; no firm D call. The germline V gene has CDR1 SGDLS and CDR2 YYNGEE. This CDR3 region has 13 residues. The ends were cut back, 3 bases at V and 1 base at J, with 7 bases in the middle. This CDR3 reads CASSALVNYGYTF. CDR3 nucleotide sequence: TGTGCCAGCAGCGCCCTGGTTAACTATGGCTACACCTTC. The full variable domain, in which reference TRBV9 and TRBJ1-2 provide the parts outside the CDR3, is DSGVTQTPKHLITATGQRVTLRCSPRSGDLSVYWYQQSLDQGLQFLIQYYNGEERAKGNILERFSAQQFPDLHSELNLSSLELGDSALYFCASSALVNYGYTFGSGTRLTVV.

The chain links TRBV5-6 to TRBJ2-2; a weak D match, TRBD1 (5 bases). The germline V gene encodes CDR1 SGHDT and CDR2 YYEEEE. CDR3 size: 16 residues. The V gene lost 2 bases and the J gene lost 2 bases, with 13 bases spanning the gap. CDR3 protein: CASSFGQGFNTGELFF. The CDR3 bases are TGTGCCAGCAGCTTTGGTCAGGGATTTAACACCGGGGAGCTGTTTTTT.

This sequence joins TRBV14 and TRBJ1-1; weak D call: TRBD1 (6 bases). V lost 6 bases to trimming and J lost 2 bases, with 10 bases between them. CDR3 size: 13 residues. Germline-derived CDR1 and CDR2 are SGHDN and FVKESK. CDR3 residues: CASRQGPNTEAFF. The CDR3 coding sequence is TGTGCCAGCAGACAGGGTCCCAACACTGAAGCTTTCTTT.

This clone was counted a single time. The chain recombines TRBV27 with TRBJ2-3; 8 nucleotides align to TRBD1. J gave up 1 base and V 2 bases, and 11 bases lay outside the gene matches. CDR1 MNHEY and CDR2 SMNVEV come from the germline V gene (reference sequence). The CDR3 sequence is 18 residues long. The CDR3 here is CASSLIPTAGGRTDTQYF. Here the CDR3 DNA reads TGTGCCAGCAGTTTAATCCCTACCGCAGGGGGCCGCACAGATACGCAGTATTTT.

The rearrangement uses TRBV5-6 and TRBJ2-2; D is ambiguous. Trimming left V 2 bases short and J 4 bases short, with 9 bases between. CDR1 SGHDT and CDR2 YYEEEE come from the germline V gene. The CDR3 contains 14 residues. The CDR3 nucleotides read TGTGCCAGCAGCTTAAGGTTGAGCACCGGGGAGCTGTTTTTT. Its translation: CASSLRLSTGELFF.

CDR3 region: CASSLGGSNQPQHF. CDR3 DNA: TGTGCCAGCAGTTTAGGGGGAAGCAATCAGCCCCAGCATTTT. The chain links TRBV27 to TRBJ1-5; tentative D call: TRBD1 (5 bases). The germline gives CDR1 MNHEY, CDR2 SMNVEV (reference sequence). Deletions cut 2 bases from V and 1 base from J, with 6 bases between. The CDR3 runs 14 residues.

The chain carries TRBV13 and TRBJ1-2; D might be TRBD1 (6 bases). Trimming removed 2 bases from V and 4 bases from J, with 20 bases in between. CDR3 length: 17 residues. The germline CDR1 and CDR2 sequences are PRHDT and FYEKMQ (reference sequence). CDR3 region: CASSLYGGPGGPYGYTF. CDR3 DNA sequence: TGTGCCAGCAGCTTATATGGGGGGCCCGGGGGGCCCTATGGCTACACCTTC.

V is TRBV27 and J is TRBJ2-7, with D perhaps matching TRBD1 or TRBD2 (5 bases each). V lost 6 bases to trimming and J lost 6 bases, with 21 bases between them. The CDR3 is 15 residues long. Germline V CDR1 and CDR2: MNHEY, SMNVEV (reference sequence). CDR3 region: CASSYHRDGTGEQYF. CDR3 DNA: TGTGCCAGCAGCTACCACCGGGACGGAACCGGCGAGCAGTACTTC.

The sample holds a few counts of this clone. CDR3 coding DNA: TGTGCCAGCACCAAGCTCGTTTCAGGATATGGCTACACCTTC. Translating gives CASTKLVSGYGYTF. The chain links TRBV7-2 to TRBJ1-2, with no clear D. The germline V and J ends were trimmed by 7 bases and 5 bases, with 17 bases remaining between them. Germline assignment: CDR1 SGHTA and CDR2 FQGNSA. This CDR3 is 14 amino acids long.

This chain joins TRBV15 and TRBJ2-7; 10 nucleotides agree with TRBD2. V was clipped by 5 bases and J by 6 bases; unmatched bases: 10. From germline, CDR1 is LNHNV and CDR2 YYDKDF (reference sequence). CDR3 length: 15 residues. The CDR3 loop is CATSLSGGGVIEQYF. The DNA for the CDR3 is TGTGCCACCAGCTTAAGCGGGGGGGGTGTAATCGAGCAGTACTTC. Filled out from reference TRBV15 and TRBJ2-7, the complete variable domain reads DAMVIQNPRYQVTQFGKPVTLSCSQTLNHNVMYWYQQKSSQAPKLLFHYYDKDFNNEADTPDNFQSRRPNTSFCFLDIRSPGLGDTAMYLCATSLSGGGVIEQYFGPGTRLTVT.

CDR3 coding DNA: TGTGCCAGCAGCTTGGGAGGGGGACAGGGCCCAGAGACCCAGTACTTC. Amino acid sequence: CASSLGGGQGPETQYF. The chain recombines TRBV11-2 with TRBJ2-5; TRBD1 agrees at 9 bases. V dropped 3 bases and J dropped 4; count of bases not matched to a gene: 9. The CDR3 runs to 16 residues. Germline V lookup: CDR1 SGHAT, CDR2 FQNNGV.

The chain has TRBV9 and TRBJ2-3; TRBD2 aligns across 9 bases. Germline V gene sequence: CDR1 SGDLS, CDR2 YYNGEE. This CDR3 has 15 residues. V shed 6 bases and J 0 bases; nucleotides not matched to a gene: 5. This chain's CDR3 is CASTPRGGSTDTQYF. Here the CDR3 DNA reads TGTGCCAGCACCCCGCGGGGGGGGAGCACAGATACGCAGTATTTT.

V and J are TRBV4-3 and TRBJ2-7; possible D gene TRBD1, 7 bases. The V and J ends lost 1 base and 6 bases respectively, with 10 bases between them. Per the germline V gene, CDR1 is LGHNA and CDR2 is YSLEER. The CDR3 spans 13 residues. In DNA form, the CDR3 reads TGCGCCAGCAGCCAAGTTCAGGGGGGCGAGCAGTACTTC. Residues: CASSQVQGGEQYF.

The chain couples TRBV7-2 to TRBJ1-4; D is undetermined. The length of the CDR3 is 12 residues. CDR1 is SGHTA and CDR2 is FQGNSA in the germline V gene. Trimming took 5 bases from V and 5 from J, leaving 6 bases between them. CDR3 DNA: TGTGCCAGCAGCCGACCGAATGAAAAACTGTTTTTT. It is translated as CASSRPNEKLFF. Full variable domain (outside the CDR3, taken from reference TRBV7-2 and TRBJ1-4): GAGVSQSPSNKVTEKGKDVELRCDPISGHTALYWYRQSLGQGLEFLIYFQGNSAPDKSGLPSDRFSAERTGGSVSTLTIQRTQQEDSAVYLCASSRPNEKLFFGSGTQLSVL.

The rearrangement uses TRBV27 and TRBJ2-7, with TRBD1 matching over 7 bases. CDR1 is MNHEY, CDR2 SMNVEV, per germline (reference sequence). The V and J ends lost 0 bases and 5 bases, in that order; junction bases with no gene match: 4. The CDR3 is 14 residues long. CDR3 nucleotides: TGTGCCAGCAGTTTATCGAACAGGGGACACGAGCAGTACTTC. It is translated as CASSLSNRGHEQYF.

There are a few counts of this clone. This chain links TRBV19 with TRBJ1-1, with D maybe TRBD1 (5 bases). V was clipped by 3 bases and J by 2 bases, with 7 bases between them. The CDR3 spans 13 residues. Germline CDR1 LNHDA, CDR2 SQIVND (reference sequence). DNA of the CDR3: TGTGCCAGTAGTATGGGGGGAAACACTGAAGCTTTCTTT. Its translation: CASSMGGNTEAFF.